This T cell receptor (beta chain) was found in a study of vaccination effects on CD4 cells after COVID-19. Under the ViraFEST assay, PBMC were stimulated with viral peptide pools so that antigen-specific CD4+ T cells expanded. Sequencing was performed afterwards. After roughly 10 days in culture, the CD4+ T cells were isolated. It was between March and December 2020 that the person had a SARS-CoV-2 infection confirmed by PCR. The culture medium for 2 million or so PBMC per well included around 10 IU/ml IL-2 and about 9.1 ug/ml peptides. The data were produced by immunoSEQ multiplex PCR, yet TCRdb's version contains in-frame clones alone and is incomplete. The repertoire holds tens of thousands of clones, with 60% to 80% as singletons. Trimming took 2 bases from V and 11 from J; bases not matched to a gene: 26. This CDR3 contains 19 residues. The germline CDR1 and CDR2 sequences are GTSNPN and SVGIG (reference sequence).

Points on this clone: Its antigen is undetermined.

The sample was CD4+ T cells from PBMCs cultured with HCoV-NL63 spike peptides, taken before COVID-19 vaccination. The chain recombines TRBV30 with TRBJ1-1; 10 bases map to TRBD1. The sequence derives from a human donor who had a prior SARS-CoV-2 infection. The CDR3 DNA sequence: TGTGCCTGGAGTTTACTGCGACCGACAGGGGGCGCGCTTAGGGGCTCGGCTTTCTTT. As protein: CAWSLLRPTGGALRGSAFF.